These T cell receptor beta chains were read from a single sample in a study of identical twins. Using its own MiXCR run on the 5' RACE reads, TCRdb lists one record per CDR3 protein. The repertoire holds about 790,000 distinct CDR3 sequences, roughly 18% seen once, with around 12% in the top ten. These data also formed part of another study, on T cells expressing NK-cell markers.

The source material was PBMCs. Source of these receptors: a woman aged 18-29 years in good health. Both conserved end residues are part of each CDR3. A D gene is named only where the DNA matches it firmly. Expanded clones get a size class; other rows say once, few or many, or leave the size out.

size: few; V: TRBV12-3/TRBV12-4; J: TRBJ2-3; D: TRBD2; DNA: TGTGCCAGCAGTACCGGGACTAGCGGCACAGATACGCAGTATTTT; CDR3: CASSTGTSGTDTQYF
size: few; V: TRBV4-2; J: TRBJ2-7; D: TRBD2; DNA: TGTGCCAGCAGCCAAAATACGGGAGGATCTTCCATTTACGAGCAGTACTTC; CDR3: CASSQNTGGSSIYEQYF
size: few; V: TRBV6-5; J: TRBJ2-6; D: TRBD1; DNA: TGTGCCAGCGAGTCACTGACAGGGCACTCTGGGGCCAACGTCCTGACTTTC; CDR3: CASESLTGHSGANVLTF
size: -; V: TRBV20-1; J: TRBJ1-3; D: TRBD1; DNA: TGCAGTGCTAGACCGACAGGGTTTGGAAACACCATATATTTT; CDR3: CSARPTGFGNTIYF
size: -; V: TRBV20-1; J: TRBJ2-6; D: -; DNA: TGCAGTGCCCCCCTTTTTGGGTTCCTCTCTGGGGCCAACGTCCTGACTTTC; CDR3: CSAPLFGFLSGANVLTF
size: few; V: TRBV7-9; J: TRBJ2-2; D: -; DNA: TGTGCCAGCCATAAGGACCTAGCGAGGGGGGAGCTGTTTTTT; CDR3: CASHKDLARGELFF
size: many; V: TRBV12-3/TRBV12-4; J: TRBJ1-5; D: TRBD1; DNA: TGTGCCAGCAGCCCAGGACAGGCCCAGCCCCAGCATTTT; CDR3: CASSPGQAQPQHF
size: many; V: TRBV20-1; J: TRBJ2-5; D: TRBD1; DNA: TGCAGTGCTAGAGATCTCCGGGCAGGGGGCGTCGGGGAGACCCAGTACTTC; CDR3: CSARDLRAGGVGETQYF
size: -; V: TRBV7-9; J: TRBJ1-2; D: -; DNA: TGTGCCAGCAGCTTGGACAGCCGCTATGGCTACACCTTC; CDR3: CASSLDSRYGYTF
size: few; V: TRBV20-1; J: TRBJ2-3; D: -; DNA: TGCAGTGCTAGTGGCCCGATACAGGGAGCTTGGCCAGATACGCAGTATTTT; CDR3: CSASGPIQGAWPDTQYF
size: -; V: TRBV29-1; J: TRBJ2-7; D: -; DNA: TGCAGCGTTGGACCCATGGGAGAGGAGCAGTACTTC; CDR3: CSVGPMGEEQYF
size: -; V: TRBV3-1; J: TRBJ2-2; D: -; DNA: TGTGCCACCCAAGCTAGCCAGGTGAAGCTGTTTTTT; CDR3: CATQASQVKLFF
size: -; V: TRBV7-2; J: TRBJ2-4; D: TRBD2; DNA: TGTGCCAGCAGCTTCGGACTAGCGGGGCTAGCCAAAAACATTCAGTACTTC; CDR3: CASSFGLAGLAKNIQYF
size: -; V: TRBV4-2; J: TRBJ2-7; D: -; DNA: TGTGCCAGCAGCCAAGATAACGGGCAGTACTTC; CDR3: CASSQDNGQYF
size: -; V: TRBV2; J: TRBJ1-6; D: TRBD1; DNA: TGTGCCAGCAGTTACGACAGGGAGGACTATTCACCCCTCCACTTT; CDR3: CASSYDREDYSPLHF
size: few; V: TRBV12-3/TRBV12-4; J: TRBJ2-7; D: -; DNA: TGTGCCAGCAGTATAGCCCTTCTCTCCTACGAGCAGTACTTC; CDR3: CASSIALLSYEQYF
size: few; V: TRBV5-8; J: TRBJ2-3; D: TRBD1; DNA: TGTGCCAGCAGCTTGGTCCGGACAGGCCGCACAGATACGCAGTATTTT; CDR3: CASSLVRTGRTDTQYF